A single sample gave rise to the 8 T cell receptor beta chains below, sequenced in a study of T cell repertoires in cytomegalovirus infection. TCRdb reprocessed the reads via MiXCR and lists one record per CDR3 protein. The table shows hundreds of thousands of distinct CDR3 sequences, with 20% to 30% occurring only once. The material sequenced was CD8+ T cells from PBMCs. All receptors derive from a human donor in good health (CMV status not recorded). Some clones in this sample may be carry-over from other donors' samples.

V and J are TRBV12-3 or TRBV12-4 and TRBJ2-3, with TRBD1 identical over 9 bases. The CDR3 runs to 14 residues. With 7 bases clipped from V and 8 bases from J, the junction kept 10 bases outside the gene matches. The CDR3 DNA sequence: TGTGCCAGCACCCTTACAGGGGGCTGGGTTACGCAGTATTTT. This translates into CASTLTGGWVTQYF.

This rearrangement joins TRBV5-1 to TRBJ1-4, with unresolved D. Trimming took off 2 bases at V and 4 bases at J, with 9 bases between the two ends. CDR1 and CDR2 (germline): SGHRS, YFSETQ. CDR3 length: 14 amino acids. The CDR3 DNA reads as TGCGCCAGCAGCTTCCGGGCCTATAATGAAAAACTGTTTTTT. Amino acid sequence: CASSFRAYNEKLFF.

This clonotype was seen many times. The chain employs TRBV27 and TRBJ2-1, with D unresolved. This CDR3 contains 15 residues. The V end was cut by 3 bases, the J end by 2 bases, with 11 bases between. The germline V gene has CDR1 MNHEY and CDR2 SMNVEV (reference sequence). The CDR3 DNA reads TGTGCCAGCAGTTTTTTCACGAACCCCTACAATGAGCAGTTCTTC. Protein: CASSFFTNPYNEQFF.

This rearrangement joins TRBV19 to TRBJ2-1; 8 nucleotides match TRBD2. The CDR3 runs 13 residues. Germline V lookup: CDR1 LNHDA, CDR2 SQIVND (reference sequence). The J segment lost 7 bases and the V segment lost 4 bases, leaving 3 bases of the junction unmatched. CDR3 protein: CASSTVAGNEQFF. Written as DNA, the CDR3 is TGTGCCAGTAGTACAGTAGCGGGGAATGAGCAGTTCTTC.

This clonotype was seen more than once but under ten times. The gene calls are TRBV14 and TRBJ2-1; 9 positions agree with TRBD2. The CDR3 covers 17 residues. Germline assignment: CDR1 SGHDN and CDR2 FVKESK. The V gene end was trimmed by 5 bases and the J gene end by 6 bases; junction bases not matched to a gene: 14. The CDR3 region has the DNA TGTGCCAGCAGCGTCCAGGCGGGGGGGCCCTGGGGCAATGAGCAGTTCTTC. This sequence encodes CASSVQAGGPWGNEQFF. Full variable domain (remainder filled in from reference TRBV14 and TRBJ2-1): EAGVTQFPSHSVIEKGQTVTLRCDPISGHDNLYWYRRVMGKEIKFLLHFVKESKQDESGMPNNRFLAERTGGTYSTLKVQPAELEDSGVYFCASSVQAGGPWGNEQFFGPGTRLTVL.

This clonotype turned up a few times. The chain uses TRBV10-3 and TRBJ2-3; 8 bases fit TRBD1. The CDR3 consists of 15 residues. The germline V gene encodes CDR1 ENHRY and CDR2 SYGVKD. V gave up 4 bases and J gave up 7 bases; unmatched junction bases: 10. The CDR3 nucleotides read TGTGCCATCAGTGTTAAGGAACAGGGGGACCATACGCAGTATTTT. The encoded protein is CAISVKEQGDHTQYF.

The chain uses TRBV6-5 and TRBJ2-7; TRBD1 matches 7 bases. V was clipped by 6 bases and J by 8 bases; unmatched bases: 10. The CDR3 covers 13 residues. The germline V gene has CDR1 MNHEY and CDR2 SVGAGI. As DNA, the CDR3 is TGTGCCAGCAGATTCCAGGGGGAGAGCAAGCAGTACTTC. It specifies CASRFQGESKQYF.

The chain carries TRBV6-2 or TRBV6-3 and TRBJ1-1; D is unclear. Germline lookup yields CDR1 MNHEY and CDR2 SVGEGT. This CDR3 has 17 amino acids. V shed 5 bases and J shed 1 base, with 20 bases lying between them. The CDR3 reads CASSPLLRTAENTEAFF. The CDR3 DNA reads TGTGCCAGCAGTCCGCTTCTTAGGACGGCGGAGAACACTGAAGCTTTCTTT.